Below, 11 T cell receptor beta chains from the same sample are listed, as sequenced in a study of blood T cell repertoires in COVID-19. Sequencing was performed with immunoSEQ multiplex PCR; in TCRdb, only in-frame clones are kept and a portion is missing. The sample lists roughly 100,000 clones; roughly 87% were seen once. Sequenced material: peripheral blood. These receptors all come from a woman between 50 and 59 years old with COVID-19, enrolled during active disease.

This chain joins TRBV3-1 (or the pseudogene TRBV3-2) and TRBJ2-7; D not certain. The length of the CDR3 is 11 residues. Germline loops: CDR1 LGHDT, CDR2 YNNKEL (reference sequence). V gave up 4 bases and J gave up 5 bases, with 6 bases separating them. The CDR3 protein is CASSPGNEQYF. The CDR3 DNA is TGTGCCAGCAGCCCAGGTAACGAGCAGTACTTC.

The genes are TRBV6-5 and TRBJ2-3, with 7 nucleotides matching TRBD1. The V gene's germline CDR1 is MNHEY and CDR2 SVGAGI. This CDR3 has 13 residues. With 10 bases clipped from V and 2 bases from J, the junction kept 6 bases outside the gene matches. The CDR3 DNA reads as TGTGCCATCGGACAGGTGAACACAGATACGCAGTATTTT. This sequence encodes CAIGQVNTDTQYF.

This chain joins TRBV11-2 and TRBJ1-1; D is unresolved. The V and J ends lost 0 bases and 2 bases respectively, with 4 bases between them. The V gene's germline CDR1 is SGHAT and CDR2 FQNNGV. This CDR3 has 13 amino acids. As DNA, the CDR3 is TGTGCCAGCAGCTTAGATTTAAACACTGAAGCTTTCTTT. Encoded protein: CASSLDLNTEAFF.

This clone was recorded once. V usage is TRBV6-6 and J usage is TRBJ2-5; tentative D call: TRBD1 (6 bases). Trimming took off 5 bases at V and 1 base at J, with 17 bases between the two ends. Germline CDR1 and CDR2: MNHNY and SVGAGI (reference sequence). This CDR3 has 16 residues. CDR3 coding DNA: TGTGCCAGCAGTCAACGGAACCGGGACACCCAAGAGACCCAGTACTTC. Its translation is CASSQRNRDTQETQYF.

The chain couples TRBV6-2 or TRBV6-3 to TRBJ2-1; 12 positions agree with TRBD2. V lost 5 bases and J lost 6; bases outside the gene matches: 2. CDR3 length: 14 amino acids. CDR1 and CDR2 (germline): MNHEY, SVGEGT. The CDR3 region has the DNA TGTGCCAGCAGTGAGACTAGCGGGGGCAATGAGCAGTTCTTC. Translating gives CASSETSGGNEQFF.

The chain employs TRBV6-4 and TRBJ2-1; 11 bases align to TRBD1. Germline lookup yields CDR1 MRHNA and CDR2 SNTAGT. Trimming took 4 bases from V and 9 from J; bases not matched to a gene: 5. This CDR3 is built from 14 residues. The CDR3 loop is CASSVGQGASEQFF. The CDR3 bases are TGTGCCAGCAGTGTAGGACAGGGGGCTAGTGAGCAGTTCTTC.

The CDR3 region is CASSWGGGEGNEKLFF. CDR3 nucleotides: TGTGCCAGCAGCTGGGGCGGGGGCGAGGGAAACGAAAAACTGTTTTTT. The rearrangement joins TRBV5-4 to TRBJ1-4; TRBD1 is a possible D gene (6 bases). Trimming left V 3 bases short and J 8 bases short, with 20 bases between. Germline CDR1 is SGHNT and CDR2 is YYREEE (reference sequence). This CDR3 is built from 16 residues. Full variable domain (rest looked up from reference TRBV5-4 and TRBJ1-4): ETGVTQSPTHLIKTRGQQVTLRCSSQSGHNTVSWYQQALGQGPQFIFQYYREEENGRGNFPPRFSGLQFPNYSSELNVNALELDDSALYLCASSWGGGEGNEKLFFGSGTQLSVL.

CDR3 amino acids: CASRTLGGGYTF. Here the CDR3 DNA reads TGTGCCAGCAGGACTTTGGGGGGGGGCTACACCTTC. V is TRBV6-5 and J is TRBJ1-2; TRBD1 is a possible D gene (5 bases). The germline gives CDR1 MNHEY, CDR2 SVGAGI. V lost 6 bases and J 8 bases, leaving 13 bases between the germline ends. The CDR3 has 12 residues.

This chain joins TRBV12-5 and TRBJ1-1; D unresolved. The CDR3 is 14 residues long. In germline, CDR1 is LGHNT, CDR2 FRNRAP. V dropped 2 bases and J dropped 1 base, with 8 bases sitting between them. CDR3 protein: CASGLLGRNTEAFF. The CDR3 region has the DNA TGTGCTAGTGGTTTGCTGGGGAGGAACACTGAAGCTTTCTTT.

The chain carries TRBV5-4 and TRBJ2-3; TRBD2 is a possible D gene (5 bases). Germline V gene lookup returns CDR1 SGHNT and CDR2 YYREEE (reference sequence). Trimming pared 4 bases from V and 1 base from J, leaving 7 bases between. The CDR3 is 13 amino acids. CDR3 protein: CASSVRGTDTQYF. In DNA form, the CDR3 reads TGTGCCAGCAGCGTGCGGGGCACAGATACGCAGTATTTT.

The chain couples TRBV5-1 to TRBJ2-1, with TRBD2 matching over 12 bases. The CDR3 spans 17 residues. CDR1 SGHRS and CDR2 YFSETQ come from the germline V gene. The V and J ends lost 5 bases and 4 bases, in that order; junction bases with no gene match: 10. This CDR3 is CASRQLSSGGAYNEQFF. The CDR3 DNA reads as TGCGCCAGCAGGCAGCTGTCTAGCGGGGGGGCATACAATGAGCAGTTCTTC.